Below are 30 T cell receptor beta chains sequenced from a single sample in a study of cytomegalovirus exposure and HLA in healthy donors. PCR used 60 Vbeta primers and 13 Jbeta primers. Profiled with immunoSEQ multiplex PCR; TCRdb holds only in-frame clones, not every one. Among about 160,000 clones listed, about 77% were seen once. Material for sequencing was PBMCs. The receptors stem from a man in his late teens or twenties in good health and CMV-seropositive.

The chain carries TRBV5-1 and TRBJ2-2; D is possibly TRBD2 (7 bases). The CDR3 spans 15 residues. CDR1 and CDR2 from the germline V gene are SGHRS and YFSETQ. V was clipped by 3 bases and J by 0 bases, with 9 bases between them. The CDR3 DNA follows: TGCGCCAGCAGCTGGGGGGGCGCGAACACCGGGGAGCTGTTTTTT. This gives the protein CASSWGGANTGELFF.

The chain joins TRBV7-9 to TRBJ1-4, with D perhaps TRBD1 (6 bases). Germline lookup yields CDR1 SEHNR and CDR2 FQNEAQ (reference sequence). The CDR3 is made up of 14 amino acids. The V end lost 8 bases, the J end lost 0 bases, and 10 bases lay between the germline ends. The CDR3 region is CASSRTATNEKLFF. The CDR3 region has the DNA TGTGCCAGCTCCCGGACAGCAACTAATGAAAAACTGTTTTTT.

In its sample, this clone was seen a few times. The chain carries TRBV5-1 and TRBJ1-1, with D maybe TRBD1 (6 bases). Germline CDR1 SGHRS, CDR2 YFSETQ. This CDR3 has 15 residues. Trimming took off 4 bases at V and 5 bases at J, with 18 bases between the two ends. The CDR3 reads CASSVGGGHMTEAFF. The DNA of the CDR3 is TGCGCCAGCAGCGTTGGCGGGGGGCATATGACTGAAGCTTTCTTT.

As concerns this clone: Other DNA sequences within the sample encode an identical CDR3. The chain uses TRBV7-9 and TRBJ1-1, with D perhaps TRBD1 (5 bases). CDR1 is SEHNR and CDR2 is FQNEAQ in the germline V gene (reference sequence). The CDR3 totals 14 residues. Trimming shortened V by 5 bases and J by 2 bases, and 12 bases separated the two germline ends. CDR3 protein: CASSLGGVNTEAFF. The CDR3 nucleotides are TGTGCCAGCAGCCTCGGGGGGGTAAACACTGAAGCTTTCTTT.

The chain uses TRBV21-1 and TRBJ1-2; the D call in the table, TRBD1, was not verified against the DNA. TRBV21-1 is assigned pseudogene status. The CDR3 totals 18 residues. The CDR3 sequence is CASSEGPMDRREVYGYTF. In DNA form, the CDR3 reads TGTGCCAGCAGTGAAGGGCCCATGGACAGGCGAGAGGTATATGGCTACACCTTC.

This chain joins TRBV7-3 and TRBJ2-1; 9 positions match TRBD1. In germline, CDR1 is SGHTA, CDR2 FQGTGA. This CDR3 comprises 13 residues. Trimming took 6 bases from V and 6 from J; bases not matched to a gene: 3. The CDR3 DNA follows: TGTGCCAGCAGAGGGACAGGGAGCAATGAGCAGTTCTTC. This encodes CASRGTGSNEQFF.

V gene TRBV7-2 combines with J gene TRBJ2-2, with a possible D match to TRBD1 (6 bases). The V gene lost 2 bases and the J gene lost 7 bases, with 11 bases spanning the gap. Germline CDR1 reads SGHTA; CDR2 reads FQGNSA. There are 14 residues in the CDR3. CDR3 coding DNA: TGTGCCAGCAGCTTAAACAGGGCTTTCGGGGAGCTGTTTTTT. This codes for CASSLNRAFGELFF.

This chain uses TRBV10-3 with TRBJ2-7; 7 bases fit TRBD1. The CDR3 has 14 residues. Germline V gene data show CDR1 as ENHRY and CDR2 as SYGVKD. The junction had 9 bases not matched to a gene; V was cut back by 5 bases and J by 5 bases. The CDR3 coding sequence is TGTGCCATCAGTAACAGGGGTAATAGCGACGAGCAGTACTTC. Its translation: CAISNRGNSDEQYF.

This chain connects TRBV27 to TRBJ2-2; D is ambiguous. CDR3 size: 14 residues. Germline V lookup: CDR1 MNHEY, CDR2 SMNVEV (reference sequence). Trimming left V 5 bases short and J 0 bases short, with 7 bases between. CDR3 coding DNA: TGTGCCAGCAGTCGAGGTACGAACACCGGGGAGCTGTTTTTT. Translating gives CASSRGTNTGELFF.

The chain carries TRBV4-1 and TRBJ1-2; 8 bases agree with TRBD1. After removal of 2 bases from V and 13 bases from J, the junction contained 6 bases not matched to a gene. Germline V gene sequence: CDR1 MGHRA, CDR2 YSYEKL. CDR3 size: 12 residues. In DNA form, the CDR3 reads TGCGCCAGCAGCCAACAGGGGGCGCCGCGCACCTTC. Its protein product is CASSQQGAPRTF.

This clone showed up just once. This chain uses TRBV6-1 with TRBJ1-4; the D gene is possibly TRBD1 (6 bases). The CDR3 consists of 15 residues. Trimming shortened V by 4 bases and J by 5 bases, and 14 bases separated the two germline ends. Looked up from germline, CDR1 is MNHNS and CDR2 is SASEGT. CDR3 amino acids: CASSGLGTKNEKLFF. The CDR3 DNA is TGTGCCAGCAGTGGACTCGGGACAAAAAATGAAAAACTGTTTTTT.

A few counts support this clone. The rearrangement joins TRBV19 to TRBJ1-2; the match to TRBD1 covers 8 bases. The V gene's germline CDR1 is LNHDA and CDR2 SQIVND (reference sequence). The CDR3 covers 14 residues. Germline trimming cut 6 bases from V and 4 bases from J; bases unmatched to any gene: 7. The CDR3 reads CASSQDRGFYGYTF. CDR3 DNA: TGTGCCAGTAGCCAAGACAGGGGCTTCTATGGCTACACCTTC.

V and J are TRBV18 and TRBJ2-5; 10 positions agree with TRBD1. Judging by the DNA end, TRBJ2-7 fits better; the J call may be wrong. The CDR3 extends over 16 amino acids. CDR1 and CDR2 from the germline V gene are KGHSH and LQKENI. CDR3 nucleotide sequence: TGTGCCAGCTCACCACTTGGGACAGGGGTTACCTACGAGCAGTACTTC. Translated, it gives CASSPLGTGVTYEQYF.

The sample holds a few counts of this clone. This chain's CDR3 is CASRPGGNNYGYTF. CDR3 coding DNA: TGTGCCAGCAGACCCGGAGGCAACAACTATGGCTACACCTTC. This rearrangement joins TRBV28 to TRBJ1-2; D not certain. Per the germline V gene, CDR1 is MDHEN and CDR2 is SYDVKM. V shed 6 bases and J shed 2 bases, with 13 bases lying between them. This CDR3 has 14 residues.

This rearrangement joins TRBV10-3 to TRBJ1-1; possible D gene TRBD1, 5 bases. The CDR3 covers 14 residues. From germline, CDR1 is ENHRY and CDR2 SYGVKD. V lost 6 bases and J 4 bases, leaving 15 bases between the germline ends. The CDR3 DNA is TGTGCCATCAGAGAGGGGAGTAGAGTCACTGAAGCTTTCTTT. Translating gives CAIREGSRVTEAFF.

The chain employs TRBV6-4 and TRBJ2-1, with D possibly matching TRBD2 (5 bases). The germline CDR1 and CDR2 sequences are MRHNA and SNTAGT. The CDR3 extends over 13 amino acids. Deletions cut 2 bases from V and 5 bases from J, with 7 bases between. The CDR3 coding sequence is TGTGCCAGCAGTGACGGGGAGAACAATGAGCAGTTCTTC. It encodes CASSDGENNEQFF.

The chain has TRBV5-6 and TRBJ2-2; 8 bases fit TRBD1. CDR1 and CDR2 (germline): SGHDT, YYEEEE. This CDR3 region has 15 residues. The V and J ends lost 4 bases and 1 base, in that order; junction bases with no gene match: 3. The chain's CDR3 is CASSIGTGNTGELFF. Written as DNA, the CDR3 is TGTGCCAGCAGCATTGGGACAGGGAACACCGGGGAGCTGTTTTTT.

The chain uses TRBV5-1 and TRBJ2-5, with 10 bases fitting TRBD1. The germline CDR1 and CDR2 sequences are SGHRS and YFSETQ. The CDR3 length is 16 residues. V trimming: 3 bases; J trimming: 2 bases; junction bases outside the gene matches: 7. CDR3 residues: CASSSLPDRGQETQYF. The CDR3 DNA reads as TGCGCCAGCAGCTCATTGCCGGACAGGGGGCAAGAGACCCAGTACTTC.

The chain has TRBV20-1 and TRBJ2-5; unclear D gene. CDR3 length equals 11 residues. Per germline, CDR1 DFQATT and CDR2 SNEGSKA (reference sequence). The V end lost 3 bases, the J end lost 4 bases, and 6 bases lay between the germline ends. The CDR3 region is CSARTTETQYF. The CDR3 bases are TGCAGTGCTAGGACAACAGAGACCCAGTACTTC.

The CDR3 is CASSQDRGHTETQYF. CDR3 DNA sequence: TGCGCCAGCAGCCAAGATAGAGGACATACGGAGACCCAGTACTTC. J is TRBJ2-5 and V is TRBV4-1, with D perhaps matching TRBD1 (5 bases). The ends were cut back, 0 bases at V and 5 bases at J, with 13 bases in the middle. CDR1 is MGHRA and CDR2 is YSYEKL in the germline V gene. The CDR3 contains 15 residues.

The chain joins TRBV11-1 to TRBJ2-7, with 9 positions matching TRBD1. The germline CDR1 and CDR2 sequences are SGHAT and FQDESV (reference sequence). The CDR3 length is 15 residues. Germline trimming cut 5 bases from V and 2 bases from J; bases unmatched to any gene: 7. The CDR3 loop is CASSNRDRATYEQYF. The CDR3 DNA follows: TGTGCCAGCAGCAACCGGGACAGGGCCACCTACGAGCAGTACTTC.

The CDR3 loop is CASSIAGSGGAGEQFF. CDR3 bases: TGTGCCAGTAGTATAGCTGGAAGTGGGGGGGCGGGTGAGCAGTTCTTC. V and J are TRBV19 and TRBJ2-1; a possible D gene is TRBD2 (7 bases). The germline V gene encodes CDR1 LNHDA and CDR2 SQIVND (reference sequence). Trimming cost V 1 base and J 9 bases, with 19 bases left between them. The CDR3 totals 16 residues.

The chain joins TRBV25-1 to TRBJ2-3; D ambiguous. The CDR3 has 18 amino acids. Per germline, CDR1 MGHDK and CDR2 SYGVNS. V was cut by 0 bases and J by 0 bases, with 16 bases left in between. In DNA, the CDR3 is TGTGCCAGCAGTGAATATAAATCTAGTGGATGGAGCACAGATACGCAGTATTTT. Its translation is CASSEYKSSGWSTDTQYF.

In its sample, this clone was seen once. The chain links TRBV27 to TRBJ1-5; D is perhaps TRBD1 (6 bases). Deletions cut 5 bases from V and 1 base from J, with 9 bases between. Germline CDR1 is MNHEY and CDR2 is SMNVEV (reference sequence). The CDR3 length is 14 residues. In DNA, the CDR3 is TGTGCCAGCAGTAACAGGGCGAGCAATCAGCCCCAGCATTTT. Residues: CASSNRASNQPQHF.

The J gene is TRBJ2-7, the V gene TRBV7-9; D is unresolved. V lost 4 bases and J 9 bases, leaving 16 bases between the germline ends. The CDR3 loop spans 13 amino acids. Germline-derived CDR1 and CDR2 are SEHNR and FQNEAQ (reference sequence). The CDR3 reads CASSSLQHSMQYF. CDR3 nucleotides: TGTGCCAGCAGCTCATTACAGCATTCGATGCAGTACTTC. The full variable domain, completed using reference TRBV7-9 and TRBJ2-7, is DTGVSQNPRHKITKRGQNVTFRCDPISEHNRLYWYRQTLGQGPEFLTYFQNEAQLEKSRLLSDRFSAERPKGSFSTLEIQRTEQGDSAMYLCASSSLQHSMQYFGPGTRLTVT.

The genes are TRBV7-2 and TRBJ2-7; D not certain. Trimming pared 0 bases from V and 0 bases from J, leaving 9 bases between. CDR1 is SGHTA and CDR2 is FQGNSA in the germline V gene. The CDR3 is 15 residues long. CDR3 coding DNA: TGTGCCAGCAGCTTAGCGGGCGTGATCTCCTACGAGCAGTACTTC. Its protein product is CASSLAGVISYEQYF.

The chain combines TRBV7-2 with TRBJ1-1; the D is unclear. The CDR3 has 13 amino acids. V lost 7 bases to trimming and J lost 3 bases, with 12 bases between them. CDR1 and CDR2 from the germline V gene are SGHTA and FQGNSA. The CDR3 here is CASIPWEHTEAFF. The CDR3 coding sequence is TGTGCCAGCATCCCCTGGGAGCACACTGAAGCTTTCTTT. The full variable domain, in which reference TRBV7-2 and TRBJ1-1 provide the parts outside the CDR3, is GAGVSQSPSNKVTEKGKDVELRCDPISGHTALYWYRQSLGQGLEFLIYFQGNSAPDKSGLPSDRFSAERTGGSVSTLTIQRTQQEDSAVYLCASIPWEHTEAFFGQGTRLTVV.

DNA for the CDR3: TGTGCCATCAGCCTCGGGGACAGCTACGAGCAGTACTTC. Its protein product is CAISLGDSYEQYF. The V call is TRBV10-3, the J call TRBJ2-7; 7 nucleotides align to TRBD1. V dropped 6 bases and J dropped 3; count of bases not matched to a gene: 5. Germline CDR1 and CDR2: ENHRY and SYGVKD. The CDR3 length is 13 residues.

The chain carries TRBV19 and TRBJ1-5; unclear D gene. The ends were cut back, 0 bases at V and 3 bases at J, with 6 bases in the middle. From germline, CDR1 is LNHDA and CDR2 SQIVND (reference sequence). The CDR3 totals 14 residues. The CDR3 coding sequence is TGTGCCAGTAGTATAGACAGGTACAATCAGCCCCAGCATTTT. Amino acid sequence: CASSIDRYNQPQHF. The full variable domain, in which reference TRBV19 and TRBJ1-5 provide the parts outside the CDR3, is DGGITQSPKYLFRKEGQNVTLSCEQNLNHDAMYWYRQDPGQGLRLIYYSQIVNDFQKGDIAEGYSVSREKKESFPLTVTSAQKNPTAFYLCASSIDRYNQPQHFGDGTRLSIL.

This clone was counted only a few times. This sequence joins TRBV6-1 and TRBJ1-5, with D tentatively TRBD1 (6 bases). The germline gives CDR1 MNHNS, CDR2 SASEGT. Trimming removed 2 bases at V and 0 bases at J, with 8 bases between. This CDR3 comprises 15 residues. CDR3 sequence (DNA): TGTGCCAGCAGTGAATGGACAGTTAGCAATCAGCCCCAGCATTTT. It encodes CASSEWTVSNQPQHF.